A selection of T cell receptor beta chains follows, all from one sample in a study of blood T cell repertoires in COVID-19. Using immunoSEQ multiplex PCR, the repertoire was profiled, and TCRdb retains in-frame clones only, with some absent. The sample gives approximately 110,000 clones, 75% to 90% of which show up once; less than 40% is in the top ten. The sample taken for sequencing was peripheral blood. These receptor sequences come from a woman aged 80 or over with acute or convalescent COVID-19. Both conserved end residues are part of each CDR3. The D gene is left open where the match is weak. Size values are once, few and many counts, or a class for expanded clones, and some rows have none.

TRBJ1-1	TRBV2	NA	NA	CASSLRGQNTEAFF	TGTGCCAGCAGTCTCAGGGGACAGAACACTGAAGCTTTCTTT
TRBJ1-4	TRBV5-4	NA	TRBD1	CASSLGGQGGEKLFF	TGTGCCAGCAGCTTGGGGGGACAGGGCGGTGAAAAACTGTTTTTT
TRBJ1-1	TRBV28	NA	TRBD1	CASPGQGQNTEAFF	TGTGCCAGTCCGGGACAGGGACAGAACACTGAAGCTTTCTTT
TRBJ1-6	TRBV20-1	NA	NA	CSASAGVNSPLHF	TGCAGTGCTAGTGCAGGGGTTAATTCACCCCTCCACTTT
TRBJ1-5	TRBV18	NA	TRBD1	CASDRGPGTPQHF	TGTGCCAGTGACAGGGGCCCGGGGACGCCCCAGCATTTT
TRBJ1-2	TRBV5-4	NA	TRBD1	CASSRGQGWDGYTF	TGTGCCAGCAGTCGCGGACAGGGGTGGGATGGCTACACCTTC
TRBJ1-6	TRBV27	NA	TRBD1	CASSPYARGTGVYNSPLHF	TGTGCCAGCAGTCCCTACGCCCGAGGGACAGGGGTGTATAATTCACCCCTCCACTTT
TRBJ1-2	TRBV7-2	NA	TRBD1	CASSLVPGQGANYGYTF	TGTGCCAGCAGCTTAGTGCCGGGACAGGGAGCTAACTATGGCTACACCTTC
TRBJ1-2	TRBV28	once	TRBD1	CASSTGDSYGYTF	TGTGCCAGCAGTACCGGGGACAGCTATGGCTACACCTTC
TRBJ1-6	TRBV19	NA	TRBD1	CASSIYGDRIGNSPLHF	TGTGCCAGTAGTATCTACGGGGACAGGATAGGAAATTCACCCCTCCACTTT
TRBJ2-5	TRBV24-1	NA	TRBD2	CATSDSGLAGGPPGGETQYF	TGTGCCACCAGTGACTCGGGGCTAGCGGGGGGCCCCCCGGGTGGGGAGACCCAGTACTTC
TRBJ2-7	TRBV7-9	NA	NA	CASSSPTVHEQYF	TGTGCCAGCAGTTCACCAACTGTTCACGAGCAGTACTTC
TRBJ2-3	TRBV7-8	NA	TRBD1	CASSATRGLGADTQYF	TGTGCCAGCAGCGCGACCAGGGGGCTTGGGGCAGATACGCAGTATTTT
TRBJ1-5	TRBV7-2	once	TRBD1	CASSSRTGIGNQPQHF	TGTGCCAGCAGCTCGCGGACAGGGATCGGCAATCAGCCCCAGCATTTT